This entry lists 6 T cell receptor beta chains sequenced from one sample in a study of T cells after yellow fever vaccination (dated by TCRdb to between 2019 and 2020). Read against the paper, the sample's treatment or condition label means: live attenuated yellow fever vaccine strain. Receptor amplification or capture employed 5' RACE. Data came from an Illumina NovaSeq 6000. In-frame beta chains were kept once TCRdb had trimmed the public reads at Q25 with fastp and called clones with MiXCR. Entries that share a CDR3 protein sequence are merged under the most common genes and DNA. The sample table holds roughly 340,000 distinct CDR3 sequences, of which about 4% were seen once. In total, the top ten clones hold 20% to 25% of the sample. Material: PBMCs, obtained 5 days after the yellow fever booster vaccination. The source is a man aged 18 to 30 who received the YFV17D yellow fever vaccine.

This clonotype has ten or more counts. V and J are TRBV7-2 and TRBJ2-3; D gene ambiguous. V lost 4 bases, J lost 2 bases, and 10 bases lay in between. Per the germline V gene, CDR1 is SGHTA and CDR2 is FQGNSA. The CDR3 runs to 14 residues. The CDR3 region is CASSSWSSTDTQYF. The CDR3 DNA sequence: TGTGCCAGCAGCTCTTGGAGTTCCACAGATACGCAGTATTTT.

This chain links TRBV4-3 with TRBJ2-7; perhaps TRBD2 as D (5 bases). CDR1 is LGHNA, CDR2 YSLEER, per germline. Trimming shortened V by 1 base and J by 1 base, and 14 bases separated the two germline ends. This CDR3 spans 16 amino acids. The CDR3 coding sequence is TGCGCCAGCAGCCAAGGTGAGGGCAGGCGATCCTACGAGCAGTACGTC. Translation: CASSQGEGRRSYEQYV.

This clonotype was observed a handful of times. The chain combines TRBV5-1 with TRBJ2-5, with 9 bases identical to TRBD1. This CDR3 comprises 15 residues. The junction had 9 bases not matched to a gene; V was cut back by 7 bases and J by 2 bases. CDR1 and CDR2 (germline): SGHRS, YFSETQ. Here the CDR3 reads CASCAGQGLQETQYF. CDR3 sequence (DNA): TGCGCCAGCTGCGCGGGACAGGGCCTTCAAGAGACCCAGTACTTC.

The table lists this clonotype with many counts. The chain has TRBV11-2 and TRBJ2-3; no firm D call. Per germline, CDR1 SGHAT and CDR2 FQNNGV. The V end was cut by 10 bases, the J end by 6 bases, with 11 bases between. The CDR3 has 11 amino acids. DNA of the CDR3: TGTGCCACCGAGAGATCCGATACGCAGTATTTT. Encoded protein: CATERSDTQYF.

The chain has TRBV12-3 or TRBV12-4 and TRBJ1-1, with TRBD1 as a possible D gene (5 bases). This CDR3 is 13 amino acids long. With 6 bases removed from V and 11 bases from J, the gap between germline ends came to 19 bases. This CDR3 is CASSRRGASAAFF. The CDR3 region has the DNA TGTGCCAGCAGCCGGAGAGGGGCCAGCGCGGCTTTCTTT.

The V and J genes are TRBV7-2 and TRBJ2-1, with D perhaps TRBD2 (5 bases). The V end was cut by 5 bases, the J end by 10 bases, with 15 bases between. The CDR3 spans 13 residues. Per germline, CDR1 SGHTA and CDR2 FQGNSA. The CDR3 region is CASSPSIPQEQFF. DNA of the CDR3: TGTGCCAGCAGCCCTAGCATCCCCCAAGAGCAGTTCTTC. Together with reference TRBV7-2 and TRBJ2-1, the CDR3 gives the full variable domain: GAGVSQSPSNKVTEKGKDVELRCDPISGHTALYWYRQSLGQGLEFLIYFQGNSAPDKSGLPSDRFSAERTGGSVSTLTIQRTQQEDSAVYLCASSPSIPQEQFFGPGTRLTVL.